This T cell receptor (beta chain) stems from a study of blood T cell repertoires in COVID-19. Study-wide background: Samples representing acute and convalescent COVID-19 were sourced from the United States, Italy and Spain. PBMCs, B-cell-depleted T cells, or T cells provided the cDNA or gDNA that made up the material.

Between the trimmed V and J ends, which lost 3 bases and 2 bases, there was a span of 4 bases. CDR3 length: 13 residues. Germline values: CDR1 LGHNT, CDR2 FRNRAP. Only in-frame clones appear in the TCRdb table, and some are missing; sequencing was by immunoSEQ multiplex PCR. The sample has under 200,000 clones; about 85% are singletons. The V call is TRBV12-5, the J call TRBJ2-2; D unresolved. The TCR was taken from a woman aged 60-70 years with COVID-19, enrolled during active disease. Input material: peripheral blood. As DNA, the CDR3 is TGTGCTAGTGGTTTTCCTAACACCGGGGAGCTGTTTTTT. It yields the protein CASGFPNTGELFF.